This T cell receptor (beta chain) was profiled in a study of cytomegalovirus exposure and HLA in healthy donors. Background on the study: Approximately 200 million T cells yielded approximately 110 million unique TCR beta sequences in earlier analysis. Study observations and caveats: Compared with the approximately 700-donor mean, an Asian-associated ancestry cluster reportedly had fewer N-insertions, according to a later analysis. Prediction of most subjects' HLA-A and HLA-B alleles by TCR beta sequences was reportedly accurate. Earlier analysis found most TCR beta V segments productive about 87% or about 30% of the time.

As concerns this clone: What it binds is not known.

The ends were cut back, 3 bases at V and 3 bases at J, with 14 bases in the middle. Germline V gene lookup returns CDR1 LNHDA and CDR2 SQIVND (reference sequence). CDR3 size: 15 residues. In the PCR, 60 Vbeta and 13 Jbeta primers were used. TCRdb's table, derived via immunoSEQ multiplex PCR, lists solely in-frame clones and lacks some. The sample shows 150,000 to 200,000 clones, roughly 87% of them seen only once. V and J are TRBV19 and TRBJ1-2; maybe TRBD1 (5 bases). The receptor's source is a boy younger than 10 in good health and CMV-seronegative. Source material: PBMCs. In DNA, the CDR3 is TGTGCCAGTAGTATTAAGGCTGGGGGGTACTATGGCTACACCTTC. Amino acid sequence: CASSIKAGGYYGYTF.